The present entry profiles one TCR beta chain with its context. This record comes from a study of control samples from healthy donors and cancer patients. J gave up 2 bases and V 4 bases, and 7 bases lay outside the gene matches. The CDR3 sequence is 15 residues long. Germline CDR1 reads SGHDN; CDR2 reads FVKESK. The table came from immunoSEQ multiplex PCR; TCRdb's copy has only in-frame clones and leaves some out. The data show 120,000 to 150,000 clones, about 85% seen once. Sequencing was carried out using blood. The clonotype originates from a woman aged 25 to 45 in good health. The chain links TRBV14 to TRBJ1-2; the match to TRBD1 covers 7 bases. The CDR3 DNA sequence: TGTGCCAGCAGCCCTTCTCGGACAGGAAACTATGGCTACACCTTC. As protein: CASSPSRTGNYGYTF.